This T cell receptor (beta chain) was sequenced in a study of blood T cell repertoires in COVID-19. TCRdb's copy holds only in-frame clones and misses some; the assay was immunoSEQ multiplex PCR. The sample includes around 160,000 clones, about nine tenths of them seen just once. The CDR3 length is 15 residues. Deletions cut 4 bases from V and 3 bases from J, with 13 bases between. The germline CDR1 and CDR2 sequences are PRHDT and FYEKMQ (reference sequence). The sequence was obtained from a human donor in a cohort sampled during active COVID-19. The sequencing input was peripheral blood. The rearrangement uses TRBV13 and TRBJ2-1; tentative D call: TRBD1 (5 bases). The CDR3 DNA follows: TGTGCCAGCAGCTCGGACACCGACAACTACAATGAGCAGTTCTTC. Translated, it gives CASSSDTDNYNEQFF.